These T cell receptor beta chains were read from a single sample in a study of beta chain features in type 1 diabetes. Measured with immunoSEQ multiplex PCR; TCRdb has only the in-frame clones, and not every one. The profile shows some 120,000 clones, approximately 15% of them singletons. The sample taken for sequencing was central memory CD4+ T cells from blood. These receptors were taken from a man aged 18 to 30 with type 1 diabetes. Each CDR3 is given with its conserved first and last residue. A D gene is named only where the DNA matches it firmly. Only some rows state a clone size, as once, few, many or a class for expanded clones.

clone size	CDR3 length	V gene	D gene	J gene	CDR3 DNA	CDR3 protein
few	18	TRBV5-1	.	TRBJ2-2	TGCGCCAGCAAGGGGGGACATGCCCTCATCTCGAACACCGGGGAGCTGTTTTTT	CASKGGHALISNTGELFF
few	16	TRBV5-1	TRBD2	TRBJ2-5	TGCGCCAGCCGCGGGACTAGCGGGGACCCGCAAGAGACCCAGTACTTC	CASRGTSGDPQETQYF
.	16	TRBV4-3	.	TRBJ2-1	TGCGCCAGCAGCCAAGAGCTAGTAGCGGCCTACAATGAGCAGTTCTTC	CASSQELVAAYNEQFF
.	16	TRBV27	TRBD1	TRBJ2-3	TGTGCCAGCAGGGAACAGGGGGCGATAGTAGCAGATACGCAGTATTTT	CASREQGAIVADTQYF
few	15	TRBV30	TRBD1	TRBJ1-5	TGTGCCTGGAGGTCCGGACAGGGGGCGGGGATGCCCCAGCATTTT	CAWRSGQGAGMPQHF
.	12	TRBV28	TRBD1	TRBJ1-2	TGTGCCAGCAATACAGGGGCGAGGGGCTACACCTTC	CASNTGARGYTF
.	15	TRBV18	TRBD2	TRBJ2-7	TGTGCCAGCTCACCCGAGCGGGGGGGCTCCTACGAGCAGTACTTC	CASSPERGGSYEQYF
few	14	TRBV28	TRBD1	TRBJ2-3	TGTGCCAGCTCAAGCGGACAGGGCACAGATACGCAGTATTTT	CASSSGQGTDTQYF
.	15	TRBV6-1	.	TRBJ2-5	TGTGCCAGCAGTTCCCCCGTGAGGGGACAAGAGACCCAGTACTTC	CASSSPVRGQETQYF
.	13	TRBV11-2	.	TRBJ2-3	TGTGCCAGCAGAGGAGGGGGGACAGATACGCAGTATTTT	CASRGGGTDTQYF
.	12	TRBV2	.	TRBJ2-7	TGTGCCAGCAGTGGTTCAGGCTACGAGCAGTACTTC	CASSGSGYEQYF
few	15	TRBV5-6	.	TRBJ2-2	TGTGCCAGCAGCTTTTTCGGTAGTGGAGCCGGGGAGCTGTTTTTT	CASSFFGSGAGELFF
.	14	TRBV27	.	TRBJ2-7	TGTGCCAGCAGTTTATCACGGGGTACCTACGAGCAGTACTTC	CASSLSRGTYEQYF
few	16	TRBV19	TRBD2	TRBJ2-1	TGTGCCAGTAGTATAGATTGGAGCGGGAGGTACAATGAGCAGTTCTTC	CASSIDWSGRYNEQFF
once	16	TRBV19	.	TRBJ2-7	TGTGCCAGTAGTCCAACCTCATGGCCTACAAGCTACGAGCAGTACTTC	CASSPTSWPTSYEQYF
few	14	TRBV15	.	TRBJ1-6	TGTGCCACCAGCCAGATGAGGGGAGGCTCACCCCTCCACTTT	CATSQMRGGSPLHF
few	11	TRBV5-6	.	TRBJ2-2	TGTGCCAGCAGGTCGGCCGGGGAGCTGTTTTTT	CASRSAGELFF
few	13	TRBV30	.	TRBJ2-3	TGTGCCTGGAGTGTTGTGAGGACAGATACGCAGTATTTT	CAWSVVRTDTQYF
many	13	TRBV13	.	TRBJ2-7	TGTGCCAGCAGCTTTAAAGGGGAATACGAGCAGTACTTC	CASSFKGEYEQYF
.	18	TRBV7-2	TRBD2	TRBJ2-7	TGTGCCAGCAGCTTAACCCCGGGCACGAGCGGGAGGTGGTACGAGCAGTACTTC	CASSLTPGTSGRWYEQYF
few	15	TRBV7-3	.	TRBJ2-1	TGTGCCAGCAGCTCCGGTCGTCTCTCCTACAATGAGCAGTTCTTC	CASSSGRLSYNEQFF
few	13	TRBV7-2	.	TRBJ1-3	TGTGCCAGCAGGCGGGAAACTGGAAACACCATATATTTT	CASRRETGNTIYF
few	13	TRBV9	.	TRBJ2-5	TGTGCCAGCAGCGGGGGGGCCGAGGAGACCCAGTACTTC	CASSGGAEETQYF
.	15	TRBV27	.	TRBJ2-1	TGTGCCAGCAGAAAACTAACAGGGACCTACAATGAGCAGTTCTTC	CASRKLTGTYNEQFF
few	13	TRBV6-5	.	TRBJ1-3	TGTGCCACCAGGAGAGCAGGGTGGAACACCATATATTTT	CATRRAGWNTIYF
.	13	TRBV6-5	.	TRBJ2-1	TGTGCCAGCAGTTACGGTCTCCCCAATGAGCAGTTCTTC	CASSYGLPNEQFF
.	11	TRBV29-1	.	TRBJ2-4	TGCAGCGTTTTGGAGGGAGACATTCAGTACTTC	CSVLEGDIQYF
.	13	TRBV18	.	TRBJ1-1	TGTGCCAGCTCCCCTACGGGGAGCTCCGAAGCTTTCTTT	CASSPTGSSEAFF
few	13	TRBV5-1	.	TRBJ2-7	TGCGCCAGCAGCGGGGGGTTTCAGGACGAGCAGTACTTC	CASSGGFQDEQYF
.	14	TRBV7-6	.	TRBJ1-4	TGTGCCAGCAGCTTAGGGGCAGGGGCTGAAAAACTGTTTTTT	CASSLGAGAEKLFF
few	10	TRBV6-6	TRBD1	TRBJ1-1	TGTGCCATCTCACAGGGGTATGCTTTCTTT	CAISQGYAFF
few	16	TRBV10-3	.	TRBJ2-2	TGTGCCATCAGTGTCCTCGGGACCACGAACACCGGGGAGCTGTTTTTT	CAISVLGTTNTGELFF
few	13	TRBV18	.	TRBJ2-1	TGTGCCAGCTCTCCCAGGAATCTGGATGAGCAGTTCTTC	CASSPRNLDEQFF
.	11	TRBV5-1	.	TRBJ2-7	TGCGCCAGCAGCGACCTAGGGGAGCAGTACTTC	CASSDLGEQYF
.	11	TRBV21-1	.	TRBJ1-6	TGTGCCAGCAGCCGTGCCTCACCCCTCCACTTT	CASSRASPLHF
few	15	TRBV30	TRBD2	TRBJ2-2	TGTGCCTGGAGTTTCGGACTAGCGGGAACCGGGGAGCTGTTTTTT	CAWSFGLAGTGELFF
once	16	TRBV23-1	.	TRBJ2-3	TGCGCCAGCAGACTTGCAGTGGGGGGCCGCCAGGATACGCAGTATTTT	CASRLAVGGRQDTQYF
.	12	TRBV30	.	TRBJ2-1	TGTGCCTGGATGCCGGCTTACAATGAGCAGTTCTTC	CAWMPAYNEQFF
few	12	TRBV6-6	.	TRBJ2-5	TGTGCCAGCAGCAAAGACCTGGGGGAGCAGTACTTC	CASSKDLGEQYF
few	14	TRBV15	.	TRBJ2-1	TGTGCCACCAGCGGATGGGGGACCAACGATGAGCAGTTCTTC	CATSGWGTNDEQFF
few	15	TRBV7-3	.	TRBJ2-1	TGTGCCAGCAGTTTTGGACTAGGGACATACAATGAGCAGTTCTTC	CASSFGLGTYNEQFF
few	14	TRBV28	TRBD1	TRBJ2-5	TGTGCCAGCAGTTTCCAGGGGGCATCGGAGACCCAGTACTTC	CASSFQGASETQYF
few	16	TRBV7-9	TRBD2	TRBJ2-1	TGTGCCAGCAGCCCTAGCAGGGCCGTGGGACTAGCCGAGCAGTTCTTC	CASSPSRAVGLAEQFF
few	17	TRBV29-1	TRBD1	TRBJ2-1	TGCAGCGTTGAAGACACCCGGGGACAGTTCCTTTGGGATGAGCAGTTCTTC	CSVEDTRGQFLWDEQFF
.	15	TRBV7-2	TRBD2	TRBJ2-7	TGTGCCAGCAGCTTACTCGTAGCGGGGGACTACGAGCAGTACTTC	CASSLLVAGDYEQYF
few	15	TRBV5-1	TRBD2	TRBJ2-3	TGCGCCAGCAGCTTGGACCTAGCGGGAACAGATACGCAGTATTTT	CASSLDLAGTDTQYF
.	14	TRBV28	.	TRBJ2-7	TGTGCCAGCAGTGACGCGCTGGACTATAAAAAGCAGTACTTC	CASSDALDYKKQYF
few	13	TRBV7-2	.	TRBJ2-4	TGTGCCAGCAGCTTCGGGGGGCCGGACATTCAGTACTTC	CASSFGGPDIQYF
few	11	TRBV6-5	TRBD1	TRBJ1-6	TGTGTGACAGGGCTCAATTCACCCCTCCACTTT	CVTGLNSPLHF
many	15	TRBV5-1	.	TRBJ1-3	TGCGCCAGCAGCTCCGGGACACTATCTGGAAACACCATATATTTT	CASSSGTLSGNTIYF
.	16	TRBV4-1	.	TRBJ2-2	TGCGCCAGTAGACACGGGGCGGGGACCGACACCGGGGAGCTGTTTTTT	CASRHGAGTDTGELFF
.	14	TRBV7-6	.	TRBJ2-7	TGTGCCAGCAGCCCCCGCGAGCCGCGGGACGAGCAGTACTTC	CASSPREPRDEQYF
many	12	TRBV7-9	.	TRBJ2-7	TGTGCCAGCAGCCCCCGGTTAGACGATCAGTACTTC	CASSPRLDDQYF
.	14	TRBV30	.	TRBJ1-2	TGTGCCTGGAATCGACAGGATGTCCCTTATGGCTACACCTTC	CAWNRQDVPYGYTF
few	14	TRBV28	.	TRBJ2-1	TGTGCCAGCAATAGCCCCTCCATTCGCAATGAGCAGTTCTTC	CASNSPSIRNEQFF
few	15	TRBV7-3	.	TRBJ2-5	TGTGCCAGCAGCCCCAATGGGGACTTCCAAGAGACCCAGTACTTC	CASSPNGDFQETQYF
.	17	TRBV30	.	TRBJ1-5	TGTGCCTGTAGCTTTGACAAGGCCGTTTATAGCAATCAGCCCCAGCATTTT	CACSFDKAVYSNQPQHF
.	13	TRBV30	.	TRBJ1-3	TGTGCCTGGGATCGGACAGATCACAGTACCATATATTTT	CAWDRTDHSTIYF
.	15	TRBV30	TRBD1	TRBJ2-2	TGTGCCTGGAGGCTCAGGGGGCGCGACACCGGGGAGCTGTTTTTT	CAWRLRGRDTGELFF